The source of this T cell receptor beta chain is a study of CD8+CD57+ T cells in acquired aplastic anemia. Remarks on this clonotype: Since no conserved phenylalanine or tryptophan closes the CDR3, a read error is the likely cause.

Genomic DNA constituted the template upon which TCR beta VDJ and CDR3 profiling was performed. Via MiXCR, TCRdb re-called the reads, giving one row per CDR3 protein. The table shows 350,000 to 450,000 distinct CDR3 sequences, with approximately 70% occurring only once. Trimming pared 5 bases from V and 1 base from J, leaving 15 bases between. The CDR3 has 15 residues. Germline V CDR1 and CDR2: SGHTA, FQGNSA. This chain uses TRBV7-2 with TRBJ2-7; D possibly corresponds to TRBD1 (5 bases). The specimen was sorted CD4+, CD8+, or CD8+CD57+ T cells (not recorded which) from PBMCs. The sequence derives from a human donor in good health, serving as a control. The CDR3 DNA reads as TGTGCCAGCAGCCCCGACAGACCTAATTCCTACGAGCAGTACTCC. The encoded protein is CASSPDRPNSYEQYS.